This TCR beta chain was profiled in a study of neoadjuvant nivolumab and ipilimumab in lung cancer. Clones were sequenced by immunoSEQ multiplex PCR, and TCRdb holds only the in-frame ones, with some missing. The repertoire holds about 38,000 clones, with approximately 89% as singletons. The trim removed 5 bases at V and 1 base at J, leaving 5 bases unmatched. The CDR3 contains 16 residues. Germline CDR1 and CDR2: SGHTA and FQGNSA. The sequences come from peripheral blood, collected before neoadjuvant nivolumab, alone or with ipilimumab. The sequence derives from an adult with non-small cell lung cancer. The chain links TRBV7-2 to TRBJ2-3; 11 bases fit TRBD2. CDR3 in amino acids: CASSPSSGRGTDTQYF. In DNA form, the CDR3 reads TGTGCCAGCAGCCCAAGTAGCGGGAGGGGCACAGATACGCAGTATTTT.